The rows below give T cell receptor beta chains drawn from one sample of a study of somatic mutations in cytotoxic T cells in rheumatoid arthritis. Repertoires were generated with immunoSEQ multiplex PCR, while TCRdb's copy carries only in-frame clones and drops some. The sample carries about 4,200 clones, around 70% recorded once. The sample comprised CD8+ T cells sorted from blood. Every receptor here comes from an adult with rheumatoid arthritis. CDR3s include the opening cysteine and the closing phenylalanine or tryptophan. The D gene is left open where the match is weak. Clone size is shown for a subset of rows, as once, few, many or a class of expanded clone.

cdr3_aa: CATSRDRAPNQPQHF
cdr3_nt: TGTGCCACCAGCAGAGACAGGGCCCCCAATCAGCCCCAGCATTTT
v_call: TRBV15
j_call: TRBJ1-5
d_call: NA
clone_size: NA

cdr3_aa: CASSNVGRGYYGYTF
cdr3_nt: TGTGCCAGTAGCAACGTTGGCAGGGGCTACTATGGCTACACCTTC
v_call: TRBV19
j_call: TRBJ1-2
d_call: NA
clone_size: medium-sized

cdr3_aa: CASSLSSGGAYEQYF
cdr3_nt: TGTGCCAGCAGTTTATCCAGCGGGGGGGCCTACGAGCAGTACTTC
v_call: TRBV27
j_call: TRBJ2-7
d_call: TRBD2
clone_size: NA

cdr3_aa: CASSSTVGKNIQYF
cdr3_nt: TGTGCCAGCAGCTCGACAGTCGGCAAAAACATTCAGTACTTC
v_call: TRBV11-3
j_call: TRBJ2-4
d_call: NA
clone_size: NA

cdr3_aa: CASSVWGVGQPQHF
cdr3_nt: TGTGCCAGCAGCGTATGGGGGGTCGGTCAGCCCCAGCATTTT
v_call: TRBV9
j_call: TRBJ1-5
d_call: NA
clone_size: NA

cdr3_aa: CARGATNEKLFF
cdr3_nt: TGTGCCAGGGGAGCAACTAATGAAAAACTGTTTTTT
v_call: TRBV2
j_call: TRBJ1-4
d_call: NA
clone_size: once

cdr3_aa: CASSQENQQSGNTIYF
cdr3_nt: TGCGCCAGCAGCCAAGAAAATCAGCAGTCTGGAAACACCATATATTTT
v_call: TRBV4-1
j_call: TRBJ1-3
d_call: NA
clone_size: NA

cdr3_aa: CASSLYGSGNTIYF
cdr3_nt: TGTGCCAGCAGCCTCTATGGGTCTGGAAACACCATATATTTT
v_call: TRBV9
j_call: TRBJ1-3
d_call: NA
clone_size: NA

cdr3_aa: CASSLANTGGPGELFF
cdr3_nt: TGTGCCAGCAGCTTGGCCAACACAGGGGGGCCCGGGGAGCTGTTTTTT
v_call: TRBV5-6
j_call: TRBJ2-2
d_call: TRBD1
clone_size: NA

cdr3_aa: CASSLYPPRHQYF
cdr3_nt: TGTGCCAGCAGTTTATACCCTCCGCGGCATCAGTACTTC
v_call: TRBV27
j_call: TRBJ2-4
d_call: NA
clone_size: NA

cdr3_aa: CASSPHGAYDEQYF
cdr3_nt: TGTGCCAGCAGCCCACACGGGGCCTACGACGAGCAGTACTTC
v_call: TRBV9
j_call: TRBJ2-7
d_call: NA
clone_size: NA

cdr3_aa: CASSPWPLSVKDEQFF
cdr3_nt: TGTGCCAGCAGCCCCTGGCCCCTTTCAGTCAAAGATGAGCAGTTCTTC
v_call: TRBV7-2
j_call: TRBJ2-1
d_call: NA
clone_size: NA

cdr3_aa: CASSAIGTKREKLFF
cdr3_nt: TGCGCCAGCAGCGCGATTGGCACAAAACGGGAAAAACTGTTTTTT
v_call: TRBV4-3
j_call: TRBJ1-4
d_call: NA
clone_size: NA

cdr3_aa: CASSPPRGTSSYEQYF
cdr3_nt: TGTGCCAGCTCACCGCCTAGGGGGACCTCATCCTACGAGCAGTACTTC
v_call: TRBV18
j_call: TRBJ2-7
d_call: NA
clone_size: NA

cdr3_aa: CASSYARGGDTIYF
cdr3_nt: TGTGCCAGCAGTTACGCCAGGGGAGGAGACACCATATATTTT
v_call: TRBV6-5
j_call: TRBJ1-3
d_call: NA
clone_size: NA

cdr3_aa: CASSAGGTSMDEQFF
cdr3_nt: TGTGCCAGCAGCGCGGGGGGTACCTCTATGGATGAGCAGTTCTTC
v_call: TRBV9
j_call: TRBJ2-1
d_call: TRBD2
clone_size: NA

cdr3_aa: CASSYSIRGTEAFF
cdr3_nt: TGTGCCAGCAGTTACTCGATACGGGGCACTGAAGCTTTCTTT
v_call: TRBV6-5
j_call: TRBJ1-1
d_call: NA
clone_size: few

cdr3_aa: CASSGGTGRAEAFF
cdr3_nt: TGTGCCAGCAGTGGGGGGACAGGGCGCGCTGAAGCTTTCTTT
v_call: TRBV6-1
j_call: TRBJ1-1
d_call: TRBD1
clone_size: NA

cdr3_aa: CASSLAAGAGGYTF
cdr3_nt: TGTGCCAGCAGCTTAGCGGCAGGGGCAGGCGGCTACACCTTC
v_call: TRBV7-9
j_call: TRBJ1-2
d_call: NA
clone_size: NA

cdr3_aa: CAISEGQGNTDTQYF
cdr3_nt: TGTGCCATCAGTGAGGGACAGGGAAACACAGATACGCAGTATTTT
v_call: TRBV10-3
j_call: TRBJ2-3
d_call: TRBD1
clone_size: NA